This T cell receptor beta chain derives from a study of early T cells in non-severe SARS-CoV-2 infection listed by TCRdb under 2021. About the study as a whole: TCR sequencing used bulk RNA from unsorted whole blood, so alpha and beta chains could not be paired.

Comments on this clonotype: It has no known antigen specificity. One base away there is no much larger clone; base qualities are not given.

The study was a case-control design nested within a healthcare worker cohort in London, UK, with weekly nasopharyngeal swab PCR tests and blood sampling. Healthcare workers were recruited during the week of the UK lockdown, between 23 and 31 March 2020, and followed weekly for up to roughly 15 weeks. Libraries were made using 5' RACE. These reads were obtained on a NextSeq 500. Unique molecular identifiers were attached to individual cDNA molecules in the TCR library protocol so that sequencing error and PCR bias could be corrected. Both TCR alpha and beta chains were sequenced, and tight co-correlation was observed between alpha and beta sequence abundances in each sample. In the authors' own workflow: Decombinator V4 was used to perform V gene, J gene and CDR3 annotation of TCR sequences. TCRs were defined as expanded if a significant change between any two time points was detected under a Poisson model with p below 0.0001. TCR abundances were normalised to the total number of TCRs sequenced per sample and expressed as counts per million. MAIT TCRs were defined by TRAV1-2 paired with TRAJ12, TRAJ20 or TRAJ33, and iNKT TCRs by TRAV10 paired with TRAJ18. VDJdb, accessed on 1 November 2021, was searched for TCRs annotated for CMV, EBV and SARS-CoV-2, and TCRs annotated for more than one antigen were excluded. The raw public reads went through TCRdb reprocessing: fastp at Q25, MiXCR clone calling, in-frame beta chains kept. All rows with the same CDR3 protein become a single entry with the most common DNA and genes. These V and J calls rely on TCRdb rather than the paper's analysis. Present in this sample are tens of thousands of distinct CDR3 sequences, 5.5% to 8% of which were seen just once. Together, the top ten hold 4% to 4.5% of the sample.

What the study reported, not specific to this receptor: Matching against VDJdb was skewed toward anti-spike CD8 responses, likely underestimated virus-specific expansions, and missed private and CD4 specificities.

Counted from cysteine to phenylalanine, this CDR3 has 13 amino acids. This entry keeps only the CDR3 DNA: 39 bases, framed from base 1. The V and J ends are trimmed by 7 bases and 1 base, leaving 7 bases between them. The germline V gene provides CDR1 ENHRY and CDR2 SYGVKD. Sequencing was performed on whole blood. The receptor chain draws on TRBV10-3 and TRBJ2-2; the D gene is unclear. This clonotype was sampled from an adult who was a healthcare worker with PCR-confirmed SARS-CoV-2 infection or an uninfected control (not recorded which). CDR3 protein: CAITQLNTGELFF. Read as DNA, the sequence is TGTGCCATCACTCAACTGAACACCGGGGAGCTGTTTTTT.